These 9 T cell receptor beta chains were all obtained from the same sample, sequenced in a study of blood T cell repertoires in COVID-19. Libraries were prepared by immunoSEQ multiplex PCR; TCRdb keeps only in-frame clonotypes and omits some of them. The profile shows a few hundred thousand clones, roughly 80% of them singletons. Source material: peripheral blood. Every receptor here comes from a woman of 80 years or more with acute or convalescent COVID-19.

The CDR3 loop reads CASSLGGGAGLNTEAFF. CDR3 in DNA: TGCGCCAGCAGCTTGGGAGGGGGGGCTGGATTGAACACTGAAGCTTTCTTT. V and J are TRBV5-1 and TRBJ1-1; D is possibly TRBD1 (6 bases). V was shortened by 0 bases and J by 0 bases, with 15 bases between the two germline ends. The CDR3 is 17 amino acids. Germline V gene data show CDR1 as SGHRS and CDR2 as YFSETQ.

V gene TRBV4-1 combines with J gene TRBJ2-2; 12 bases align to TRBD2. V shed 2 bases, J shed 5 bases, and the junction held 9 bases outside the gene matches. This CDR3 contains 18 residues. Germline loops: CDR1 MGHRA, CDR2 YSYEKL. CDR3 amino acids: CASSQKSLAGGWTGELFF. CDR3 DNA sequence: TGCGCCAGCAGCCAAAAGTCGCTAGCGGGAGGGTGGACCGGGGAGCTGTTTTTT.

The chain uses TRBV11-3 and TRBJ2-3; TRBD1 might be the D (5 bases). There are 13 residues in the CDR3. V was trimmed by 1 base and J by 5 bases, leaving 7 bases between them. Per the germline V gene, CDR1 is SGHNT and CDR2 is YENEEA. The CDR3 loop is CASSLVQGDTQYF. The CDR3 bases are TGTGCCAGCAGCTTAGTCCAGGGAGATACGCAGTATTTT. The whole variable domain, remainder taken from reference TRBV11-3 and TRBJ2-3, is EAGVVQSPRYKIIEKKQPVAFWCNPISGHNTLYWYLQNLGQGPELLIRYENEEAVDDSQLPKDRFSAERLKGVDSTLKIQPAELGDSAVYLCASSLVQGDTQYFGPGTRLTVL.

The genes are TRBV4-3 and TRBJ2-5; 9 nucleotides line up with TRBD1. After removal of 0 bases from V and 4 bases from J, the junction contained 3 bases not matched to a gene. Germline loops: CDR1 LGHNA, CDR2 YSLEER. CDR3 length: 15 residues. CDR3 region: CASSQERTGVETQYF. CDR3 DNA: TGCGCCAGCAGCCAAGAACGGACAGGGGTAGAGACCCAGTACTTC.

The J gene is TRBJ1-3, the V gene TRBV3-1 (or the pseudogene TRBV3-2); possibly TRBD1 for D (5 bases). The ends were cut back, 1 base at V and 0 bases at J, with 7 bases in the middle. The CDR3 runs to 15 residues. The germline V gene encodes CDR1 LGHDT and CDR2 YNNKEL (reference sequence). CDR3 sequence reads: CASSQGQHSGNTIYF. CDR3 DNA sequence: TGTGCCAGCAGCCAAGGACAGCACTCTGGAAACACCATATATTTT.

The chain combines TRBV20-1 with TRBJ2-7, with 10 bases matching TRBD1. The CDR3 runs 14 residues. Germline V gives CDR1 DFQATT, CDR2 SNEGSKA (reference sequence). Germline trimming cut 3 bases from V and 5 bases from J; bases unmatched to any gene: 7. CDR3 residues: CSASDDRGLDEQYF. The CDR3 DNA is TGCAGTGCTAGTGACGACAGGGGGCTAGACGAGCAGTACTTC.

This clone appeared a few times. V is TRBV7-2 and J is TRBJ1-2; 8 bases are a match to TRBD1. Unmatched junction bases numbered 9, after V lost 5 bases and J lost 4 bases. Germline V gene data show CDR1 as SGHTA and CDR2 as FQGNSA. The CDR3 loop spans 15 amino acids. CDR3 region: CASSQDRGRGYGYTF. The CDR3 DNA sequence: TGTGCCAGCAGCCAAGACAGGGGTAGGGGCTATGGCTACACCTTC.

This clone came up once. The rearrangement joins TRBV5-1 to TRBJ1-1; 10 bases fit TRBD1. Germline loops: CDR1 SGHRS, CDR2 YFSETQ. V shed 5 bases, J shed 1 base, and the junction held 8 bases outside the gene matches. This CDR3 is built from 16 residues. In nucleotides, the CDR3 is TGCGCCAGCAGAGCCACGACAGGGGGCGGGAACACTGAAGCTTTCTTT. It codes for CASRATTGGGNTEAFF.

The CDR3 DNA reads TGCGCCAGCAGCGTGGGACTAGCGGGGGCGGGCACCGGGGAGCTGTTTTTT. Translated, it gives CASSVGLAGAGTGELFF. The V and J genes are TRBV5-1 and TRBJ2-2; TRBD2 matches 14 bases. With V trimmed by 4 bases and J by 4 bases, 6 bases remained unmatched. Germline lookup yields CDR1 SGHRS and CDR2 YFSETQ. This CDR3 comprises 17 residues.